The clone carrying this T cell receptor (beta chain) was seen ten or more times. The antigen remains unidentified. Construction of TCR beta libraries relied on iRepertoire HTBI primers and on Arm-PCR targeting CDR3 regions. From the multiplex PCR reads, TCRdb called clonotypes with MiXCR, one entry per CDR3 protein. This sample has more than 300,000 distinct CDR3 sequences, with around 15% found just once. Described time point: newly diagnosed GD, antithyroid drugs for less than 3 months. Generation of the TCR library employed RNA extracted from PBMCs. The entry originates in a study of regulatory T cells in long-lasting Graves disease. General study points: Gene preferences differed: TRBV28, TRBJ1-2, TRBJ2-5 in persistent cases.

The CDR3 loop spans 15 amino acids. After removal of 6 bases from V and 0 bases from J, the junction contained 5 bases not matched to a gene. Germline V gene data show CDR1 as MNHNS and CDR2 as SASEGT. Separately, the same data were catalogued under a study of T cells in Graves' hyperthyroidism and ophthalmopathy. That work contributes: When the TCR CDR3 underwent first-round RT-PCR, the HTBI primer set was used. The blood repertoire included most of the expanded thyroid clonotypes above 0.001.

The input for sequencing was peripheral blood mononuclear cells (PBMCs), taken at new diagnosis, from a patient treated with antithyroid drugs. The chain recombines TRBV6-1 with TRBJ2-7; TRBD2 agrees at 10 bases. This clonotype originated in a woman between 18 and 29 years old with Graves disease. The DNA of the CDR3 is TGTGCCAGCAGCTCCCCTAGCGGGAGCTCCTACGAGCAGTACTTC. It translates to CASSSPSGSSYEQYF.